This TCR beta chain was observed in a study of T cells and copy number aberrations in small-cell lung cancer. Study-wide results and limits: The study's sample size was small, so findings need validation.

Sequenced by immunoSEQ multiplex PCR; TCRdb stores in-frame clones only, minus some. The sample records 9,400 or so clones, about 80% being singletons. Of note for this clone: Its specificity is not known.

CDR3 length equals 15 residues. J gave up 3 bases and V 10 bases, and 12 bases lay outside the gene matches. The germline V gene encodes CDR1 MNHEY and CDR2 SVGAGI. The origin of this receptor is a man in his 60s with small cell lung cancer. The chain carries TRBV6-5 and TRBJ2-3, with 8 bases lining up with TRBD2. Sequenced: normal tissue next to the tumor. The CDR3 protein is CATGAEAGETDTQYF. DNA of the CDR3: TGTGCCACGGGGGCCGAAGCGGGAGAGACAGATACGCAGTATTTT.